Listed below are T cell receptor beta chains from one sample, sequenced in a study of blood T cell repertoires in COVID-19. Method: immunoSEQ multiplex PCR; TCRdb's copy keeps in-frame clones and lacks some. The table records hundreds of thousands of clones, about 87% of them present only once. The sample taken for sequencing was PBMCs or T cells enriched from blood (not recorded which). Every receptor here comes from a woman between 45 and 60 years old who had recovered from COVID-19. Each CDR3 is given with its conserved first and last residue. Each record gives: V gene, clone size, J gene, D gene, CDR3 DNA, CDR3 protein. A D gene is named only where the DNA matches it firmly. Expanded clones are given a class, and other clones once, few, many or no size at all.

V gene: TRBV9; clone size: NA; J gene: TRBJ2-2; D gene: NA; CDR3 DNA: TGTGCCAGCACGGGGAGAGACACCGGGGAGCTGTTTTTT; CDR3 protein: CASTGRDTGELFF
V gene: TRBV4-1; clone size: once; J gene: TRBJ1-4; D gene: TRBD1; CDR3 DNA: TGCGCCAGCAGCCCGACAGGGGCAGGATTTGGCGATGAAAAACTGTTTTTT; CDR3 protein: CASSPTGAGFGDEKLFF
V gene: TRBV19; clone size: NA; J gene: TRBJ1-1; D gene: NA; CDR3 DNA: TGTGCCAGTAGAGCGGGGGTTCGCCAGACCACTGAAGCTTTCTTT; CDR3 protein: CASRAGVRQTTEAFF
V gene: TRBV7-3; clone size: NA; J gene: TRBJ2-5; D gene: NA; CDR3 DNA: TGTGCCAGCAGCTTAACGGCGGGTGCGCAAGAGACCCAGTACTTC; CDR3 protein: CASSLTAGAQETQYF
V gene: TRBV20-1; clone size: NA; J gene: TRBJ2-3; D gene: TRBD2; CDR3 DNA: TGCAGTGCTAGTGGGCGGGAGGGCCTTCGGGTCACAGATACGCAGTATTTT; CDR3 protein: CSASGREGLRVTDTQYF
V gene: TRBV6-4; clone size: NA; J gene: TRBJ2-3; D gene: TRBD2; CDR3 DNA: TGTGCCAGCAGTGACCGAGCGGGATCGGTCACAGATACGCAGTATTTT; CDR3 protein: CASSDRAGSVTDTQYF
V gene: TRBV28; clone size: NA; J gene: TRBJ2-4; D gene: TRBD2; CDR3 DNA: TGTGCCAGCAGCCTCGGACTAGGCCAAGGCATTCAGTACTTC; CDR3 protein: CASSLGLGQGIQYF
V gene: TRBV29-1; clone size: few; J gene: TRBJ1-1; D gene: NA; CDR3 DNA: TGCAGCGCCCCCCCCGGGGAGGGTACTGAAGCTTTCTTT; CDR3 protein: CSAPPGEGTEAFF
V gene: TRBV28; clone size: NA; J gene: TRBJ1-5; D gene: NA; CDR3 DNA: TGTGCCAGCAGTTATTATACTAATCAGCCCCAGCATTTT; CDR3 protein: CASSYYTNQPQHF
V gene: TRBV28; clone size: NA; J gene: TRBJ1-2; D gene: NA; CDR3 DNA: TGTGCCACCCAAGGGGGTTGGCACTATGGCTACACCTTC; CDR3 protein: CATQGGWHYGYTF
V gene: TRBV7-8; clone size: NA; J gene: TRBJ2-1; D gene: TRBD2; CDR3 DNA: TGTGCCAGCAGCTTAGTCCTGGCTAGCGGGGGGAACAATGAGCAGTTCTTC; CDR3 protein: CASSLVLASGGNNEQFF
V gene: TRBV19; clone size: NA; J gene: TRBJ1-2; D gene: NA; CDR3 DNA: TGTGCCAGTAGCCGCAGGGAAATAGGTGGCTACACCTTC; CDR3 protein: CASSRREIGGYTF
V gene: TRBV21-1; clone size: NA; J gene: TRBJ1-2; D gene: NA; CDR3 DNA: TGTGCCAGCAGCAAATTCGGACAGGCGTGTGGCTACACCTTC; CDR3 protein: CASSKFGQACGYTF
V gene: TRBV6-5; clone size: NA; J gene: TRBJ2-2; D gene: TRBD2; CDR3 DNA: TGTGCCAGCAGCTTACTAGCGGGCACCGGGGAGCTGTTTTTT; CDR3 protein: CASSLLAGTGELFF
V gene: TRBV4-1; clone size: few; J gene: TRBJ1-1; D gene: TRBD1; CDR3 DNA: TGCGCCAGTTCGTCACCAGGGGGCGAAGGGAACACTGAAGCTTTCTTT; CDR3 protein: CASSSPGGEGNTEAFF
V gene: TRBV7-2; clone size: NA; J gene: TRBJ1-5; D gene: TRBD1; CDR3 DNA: TGTGCCAGCAGCTTAGAGGGGGCACAGCCCCAGCATTTT; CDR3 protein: CASSLEGAQPQHF
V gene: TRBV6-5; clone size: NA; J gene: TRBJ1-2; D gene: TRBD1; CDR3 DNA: TGTGCCTATCGTGACAGGGGATTAGGCTATGGCTACACCTTC; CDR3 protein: CAYRDRGLGYGYTF
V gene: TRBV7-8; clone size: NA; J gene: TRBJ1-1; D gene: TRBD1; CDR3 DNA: TGTGCCAGCAGCTCCCGACAGGGATGGACTGAAGCTTTCTTT; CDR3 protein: CASSSRQGWTEAFF
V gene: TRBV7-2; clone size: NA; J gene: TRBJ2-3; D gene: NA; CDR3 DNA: TGTGCCAGCAGCCCGGACATCCCAGATACGCAGTATTTT; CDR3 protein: CASSPDIPDTQYF
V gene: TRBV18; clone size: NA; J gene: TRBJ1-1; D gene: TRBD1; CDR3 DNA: TGTGCCAGCTCACCCTCGACAGGGTCGAACACTGAAGCTTTCTTT; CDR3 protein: CASSPSTGSNTEAFF
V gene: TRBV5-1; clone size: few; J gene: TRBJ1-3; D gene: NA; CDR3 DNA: TGCGCCAGCAGCTTCGAGAGCTCTGGAAACACCATATATTTT; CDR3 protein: CASSFESSGNTIYF
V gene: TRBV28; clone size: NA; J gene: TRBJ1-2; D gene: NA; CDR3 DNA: TGTGCCAGCAGTTTATATACAGACTATGGCTACACCTTC; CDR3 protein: CASSLYTDYGYTF
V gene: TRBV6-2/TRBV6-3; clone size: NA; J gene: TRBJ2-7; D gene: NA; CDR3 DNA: TGTGCCAGCAGTCGCTCCTACGAGCAGTACTTC; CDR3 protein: CASSRSYEQYF
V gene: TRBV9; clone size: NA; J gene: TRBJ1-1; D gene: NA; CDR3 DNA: TGTGCCAGCAGCGTATTTTCAGGGGCCACTGAAGCTTTCTTT; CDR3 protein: CASSVFSGATEAFF
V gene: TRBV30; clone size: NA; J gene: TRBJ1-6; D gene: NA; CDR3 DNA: TGTGCCTGGGAGGGGTCTAGAAATTCACCCCTCCACTTT; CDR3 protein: CAWEGSRNSPLHF
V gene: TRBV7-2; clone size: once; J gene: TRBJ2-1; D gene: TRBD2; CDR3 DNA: TGTGCCAGCAGCTTAGCGGGCGGGAGTAGGAATGAGCAGTTCTTC; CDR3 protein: CASSLAGGSRNEQFF
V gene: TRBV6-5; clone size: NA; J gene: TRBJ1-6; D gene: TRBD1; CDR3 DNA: TGTGCCACAGGACAGGAGACATATAATTCACCCCTCCACTTT; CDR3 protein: CATGQETYNSPLHF
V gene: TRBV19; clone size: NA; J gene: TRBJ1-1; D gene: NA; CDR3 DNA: TGTGCCAGTATTCCGACAGTCTCGAACACTGAAGCTTTCTTT; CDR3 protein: CASIPTVSNTEAFF
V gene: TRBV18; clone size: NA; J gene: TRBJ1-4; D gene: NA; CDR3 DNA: TGTGCCAGCTCACCACTTTCTCCAGGGTCGGATGAAAAACTGTTTTTT; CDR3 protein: CASSPLSPGSDEKLFF
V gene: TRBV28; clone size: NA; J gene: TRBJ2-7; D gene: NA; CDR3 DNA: TGTGCCAGCAGTTTCGGGGGGCGCCTATCGGTGCAGTACTTC; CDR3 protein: CASSFGGRLSVQYF
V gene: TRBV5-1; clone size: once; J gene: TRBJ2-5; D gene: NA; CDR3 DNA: TGCGCCACCACGGAGGGGGCAGCGGAAGAGACCCAGTACTTC; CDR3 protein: CATTEGAAEETQYF
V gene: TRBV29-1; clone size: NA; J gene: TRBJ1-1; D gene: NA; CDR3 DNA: TGCAGCGGTAGGACGGGAAACACTGAAGCTTTCTTT; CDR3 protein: CSGRTGNTEAFF
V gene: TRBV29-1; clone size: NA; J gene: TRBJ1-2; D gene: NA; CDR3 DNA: TGCAGCGTTGAGGCCGGGTTTTATGGCTACACCTTC; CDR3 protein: CSVEAGFYGYTF
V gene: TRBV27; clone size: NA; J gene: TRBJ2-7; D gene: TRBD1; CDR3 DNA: TGTGCCAGCAGTGCAGACAGGGACTACGAGCAGTACTTC; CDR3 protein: CASSADRDYEQYF
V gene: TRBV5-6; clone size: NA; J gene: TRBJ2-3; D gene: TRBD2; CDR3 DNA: TGTGCCAGCAGCTTGGGACTAGCGGGAGGTTACACGCAGTATTTT; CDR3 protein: CASSLGLAGGYTQYF
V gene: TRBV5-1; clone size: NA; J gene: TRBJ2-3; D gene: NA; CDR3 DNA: TGCGCCAGCAGCTTGGGAACAGGGACAGATACGCAGTATTTT; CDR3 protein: CASSLGTGTDTQYF
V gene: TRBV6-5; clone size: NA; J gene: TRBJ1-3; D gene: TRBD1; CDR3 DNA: TGTGCCAGCAGTTCAGGGGGGATCGGTGGAAACACCATATATTTT; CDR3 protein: CASSSGGIGGNTIYF
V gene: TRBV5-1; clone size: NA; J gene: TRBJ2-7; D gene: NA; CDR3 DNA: TGCGCCAGCAGCTTGAACACGGGGAGCTCCTACGAGCAGTACTTC; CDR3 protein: CASSLNTGSSYEQYF
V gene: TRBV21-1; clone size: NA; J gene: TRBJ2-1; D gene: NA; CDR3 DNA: TGTGCCAGCAGACTTCAAGCGGCCGTGCGGTGCGATGAGCAGTTCTTC; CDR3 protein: CASRLQAAVRCDEQFF
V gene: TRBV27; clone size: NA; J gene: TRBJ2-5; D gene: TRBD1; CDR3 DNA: TGTGCCAGCAGCCTGGACAGGGGTGAGACCCAGTACTTC; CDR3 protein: CASSLDRGETQYF